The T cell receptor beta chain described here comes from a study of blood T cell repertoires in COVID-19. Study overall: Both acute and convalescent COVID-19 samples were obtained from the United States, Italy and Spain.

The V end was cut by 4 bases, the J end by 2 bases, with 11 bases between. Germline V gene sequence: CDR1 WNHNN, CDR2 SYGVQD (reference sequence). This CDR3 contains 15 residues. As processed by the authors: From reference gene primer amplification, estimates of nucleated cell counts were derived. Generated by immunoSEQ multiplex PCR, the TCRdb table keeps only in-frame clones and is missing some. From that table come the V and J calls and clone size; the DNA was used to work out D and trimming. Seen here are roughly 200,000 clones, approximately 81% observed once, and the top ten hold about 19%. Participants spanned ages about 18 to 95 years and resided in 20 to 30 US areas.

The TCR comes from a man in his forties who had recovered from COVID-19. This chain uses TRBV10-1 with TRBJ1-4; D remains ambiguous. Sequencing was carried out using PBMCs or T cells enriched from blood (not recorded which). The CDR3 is CASSGGQHTNEKLFF. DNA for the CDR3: TGCGCCAGCAGTGGTGGGCAGCACACTAATGAAAAACTGTTTTTT.